The sample holds one count of the clone carrying this T cell receptor beta chain. CDR1 and CDR2 from the germline V gene are MDHEN and SYDVKM. The CDR3 spans 15 residues. V was cut by 6 bases and J by 4 bases, with 17 bases left in between. Clones were sequenced by immunoSEQ multiplex PCR, and TCRdb holds only the in-frame ones, with some missing. The repertoire holds over 85,000 clones, around 76% seen once, with about 3.7% in the top ten. This sample was included in a study of blood T cell repertoires in COVID-19. The TCR was taken from a woman of 80 years or more with acute or convalescent COVID-19. The J gene is TRBJ2-3, the V gene TRBV28, with D possibly TRBD1 on 6 matching bases. The sequencing sample was made of peripheral blood. The CDR3 sequence: CASRPGQGPADTQYF. DNA of the CDR3: TGTGCCAGCAGACCGGGACAAGGACCCGCAGATACGCAGTATTTT.